This T cell receptor beta chain appears in the sequencing data of a study of regulatory T cells in long-lasting Graves disease (dated by TCRdb to the early 2020s). About the investigation overall: Patients with newly diagnosed Graves' disease had been on antithyroid drugs for under 3 months. Patients with persistent Graves' disease were compared with patients with newly diagnosed Graves' disease using TCR sequencing and RNA sequencing of peripheral blood. A total of around 35 samples underwent TCR sequencing, from roughly 13 patients with persistent Graves' disease and approximately 20 patients with newly diagnosed Graves' disease. The study was conducted in China and was registered as a clinical trial.

A remark on this clonotype: Its antigen remains undetermined. Per-base quality was not reported, and no clone a single base away is much larger than it.

The time point label of this sample denotes: newly diagnosed GD, antithyroid drugs for less than 3 months. For both TCR sequencing and RNA sequencing, RNA was extracted from PBMCs using TRIzol. Graves' disease was diagnosed according to American Thyroid Association guidelines. Patients for the study were recruited at an endocrinology department in Xi'an, China. Each patient gave about 10 milliliters of peripheral blood, collected in an EDTA anticoagulant tube. Ficoll Paque Plus density gradient separation was used to isolate PBMCs, and no further T cell sorting was done. RNA quality was checked with an Agilent 2100 Bioanalyzer and agarose gel, and concentration with a NanoDrop 2000. Receptor amplification or capture employed multiplex PCR. Sequenced using an Illumina HiSeq 4000. TCR beta libraries were built with iRepertoire HTBI primers and Arm-PCR amplification of CDR3 regions. Before sequencing, the PCR products underwent gel purification. The paper's data handling went like this. Across samples, around 58 TRBV and 12 to 15 TRBJ segments were identified and used for gene usage analysis of CDR3 amino acid clonotypes. COPE and FqMerger were used to merge the filtered high-quality paired reads into contigs. Contigs were aligned with BLAST to IMGT TRBV, TRBD and TRBJ reference genes, and CDR3 was defined per IMGT. Any clonotype with a frequency above 0.1% was classified as a highly expanded clone. Shannon entropy was used to measure repertoire diversity, and the Gini coefficient was used to measure V-J evenness. A clonotype was considered public if more than one individual shared it. TCRdb reprocessing: public reads trimmed at Q25 with fastp, clones called with MiXCR, in-frame beta chains kept. Rows are combined by CDR3 protein, so each entry shows the most common genes and DNA. Clone size and V and J calls follow TCRdb, not the original study. This sample comprises hundreds of thousands of distinct CDR3 sequences, 15% to 17% of them detected only once. In total, the top ten clones hold 22% of the sample.

The study at large found these results: Because the primary lesion, thyroid tissue, could not be accessed, the study looked at peripheral blood alone. As a limitation, the authors acknowledged that the small sample size may reduce accuracy. Compared with newly diagnosed patients, persistent Graves' disease patients had lower TCR Shannon entropy and fewer highly expanded clones, which suggests clonal expansion. Patients with persistent disease shared more public clonotypes (about 2,500) than newly diagnosed patients did (around 980). Sequencing and analysis were restricted to the TCR beta chain.

The source was peripheral blood mononuclear cells (PBMCs), collected at new diagnosis, from a patient treated with antithyroid drugs. The TCR originated in a female donor with Graves disease.

The CDR3 sequence is CASSLSEGEQYF. The DNA reads as follows: TGTGCCAGCAGCTTGTCGGAGGGTGAGCAGTACTTC. Recombination connected TRBV7-6 to TRBJ2-7; matching of 6 bases hints at TRBD2 as the D gene. V and J lose 3 bases and 7 bases, and a span of 10 bases separates them. From the cysteine up to the phenylalanine, the CDR3 has a length of 12 residues. The CDR3 DNA has 36 bases and is translated from base 1. CDR1 and CDR2, per the germline V gene, are SGHVS and FNYEAQ.